Below, 17 T cell receptor beta chains from the same sample are listed, as sequenced in a study of T-cell reconstitution after alpha-beta-depleted transplantation in children. Library preparation (for TCRbeta) was performed with unique molecular identifiers. One entry per CDR3 protein, called by TCRdb with MiXCR from the PCR reads. The sample carries 450,000 to 600,000 distinct CDR3 sequences, about an eighth recorded once. Source: PBMCs, mostly from graft donor cells, taken 360 days after TCRalphabeta/CD19-depleted stem cell transplant. Receptors were obtained from a male patient under 18 who had a stem cell transplant for acute myeloid leukemia, so the T cells may come from the graft donor.

The chain links TRBV5-1 to TRBJ2-3, with 9 bases that match TRBD2. The CDR3 contains 17 residues. Per the germline V gene, CDR1 is SGHRS and CDR2 is YFSETQ. The V segment lost 1 base and the J segment 3 bases; nucleotides outside the gene matches: 9. CDR3: CASSLSGPSGRTDTQYF. The CDR3 DNA reads TGCGCCAGCAGCTTGTCTGGTCCCAGCGGGAGGACAGATACGCAGTATTTT.

The gene calls are TRBV11-1 and TRBJ2-6, with D maybe TRBD1 (8 bases). Germline V gives CDR1 SGHAT, CDR2 FQDESV (reference sequence). This CDR3 has 18 amino acids. The V end was cut by 1 base, the J end by 1 base, with 14 bases between. CDR3 protein: CASSLGEGTGSGANVLTF. The CDR3 DNA follows: TGTGCCAGCAGCTTAGGGGAGGGGACAGGATCTGGGGCCAACGTCCTGACTTTC. Looking up the rest from reference TRBV11-1 and TRBJ2-6 gives the full variable domain: EAEVAQSPRYKITEKSQAVAFWCDPISGHATLYWYRQILGQGPELLVQFQDESVVDDSQLPKDRFSAERLKGVDSTLKIQPAELGDSAMYLCASSLGEGTGSGANVLTFGAGSRLTVL.

V is TRBV12-3 or TRBV12-4 and J is TRBJ1-3; TRBD1 matches 10 bases. J gave up 0 bases and V 6 bases, and 8 bases lay outside the gene matches. The CDR3 contains 17 residues. CDR3 DNA sequence: TGTGCCAGCAGGAGGACAGGGGGACTTCTCTCTGGAAACACCATATATTTT. Its translation: CASRRTGGLLSGNTIYF.

This clonotype was seen a handful of times. This rearrangement joins TRBV20-1 to TRBJ1-4; TRBD1 might be the D (6 bases). The CDR3 covers 13 residues. Trimming pared 1 base from V and 7 bases from J, leaving 10 bases between. Looked up from germline, CDR1 is DFQATT and CDR2 is SNEGSKA (reference sequence). The CDR3 here is CSARAQGSEKLFF. CDR3 coding DNA: TGCAGTGCTAGAGCCCAGGGGAGTGAAAAACTGTTTTTT.

This clonotype was recorded a few times. The chain recombines TRBV3-1 with TRBJ1-1; TRBD1 aligns across 7 bases. From germline, CDR1 is LGHDT and CDR2 YNNKEL (reference sequence). This CDR3 has 14 amino acids. J was trimmed by 0 bases and V by 4 bases; bases with no gene match: 2. CDR3 DNA: TGTGCCAGCAGCCGCGGGACAGTGAACACTGAAGCTTTCTTT. It is translated as CASSRGTVNTEAFF. Drawing the rest from reference TRBV3-1 and TRBJ1-1, the complete variable domain is DTAVSQTPKYLVTQMGNDKSIKCEQNLGHDTMYWYKQDSKKFLKIMFSYNNKELIINETVPNRFSPKSPDKAHLNLHINSLELGDSAVYFCASSRGTVNTEAFFGQGTRLTVV.

The chain uses TRBV20-1 and TRBJ2-7; D ambiguous. CDR3 length: 9 residues. Germline CDR1 is DFQATT and CDR2 is SNEGSKA (reference sequence). The CDR3 region is CRPGYEQYF. CDR3 in DNA: TGCCGCCCAGGCTACGAGCAGTACTTC.

This clonotype was observed at least ten times. The V call is TRBV20-1, the J call TRBJ2-3; D gene uncertain. The germline CDR1 and CDR2 sequences are DFQATT and SNEGSKA (reference sequence). The CDR3 sequence is 14 residues long. V lost 1 base to trimming and J lost 0 bases, with 8 bases between them. CDR3 sequence reads: CSARAGPSTDTQYF. DNA for the CDR3: TGCAGTGCTAGAGCGGGCCCTAGCACAGATACGCAGTATTTT.

The chain combines TRBV7-2 with TRBJ1-2; 8 bases align to TRBD1. V shed 4 bases and J 4 bases; nucleotides not matched to a gene: 5. The CDR3 contains 14 residues. Germline V gene sequence: CDR1 SGHTA, CDR2 FQGNSA. CDR3 sequence: CASSSDRAFYGYTF. The DNA for the CDR3 is TGTGCCAGCAGCTCGGACAGGGCTTTCTATGGCTACACCTTC.

This clonotype came up a few times. This sequence joins TRBV9 and TRBJ2-1; TRBD2 might be the D (6 bases). CDR1 SGDLS and CDR2 YYNGEE come from the germline V gene. Trimming shortened V by 3 bases and J by 8 bases, and 21 bases separated the two germline ends. The CDR3 spans 16 residues. This CDR3 reads CASSAGGLRDVDEQFF. DNA for the CDR3: TGTGCCAGCAGCGCCGGGGGACTCCGGGATGTGGATGAGCAGTTCTTC.

This clonotype has only a few counts. The chain carries TRBV29-1 and TRBJ2-3; D is unclear. CDR3 length: 11 amino acids. Germline V CDR1 and CDR2: SQVTM, ANQGSEA. V lost 4 bases to trimming and J lost 5 bases, with 7 bases between them. The CDR3 bases are TGCAGCGTTGGGGAAGTAGATACGCAGTATTTT. Amino acids: CSVGEVDTQYF.

The genes are TRBV29-1 and TRBJ1-2; 9 bases align to TRBD1. This CDR3 contains 13 residues. The V gene end was trimmed by 6 bases and the J gene end by 4 bases; junction bases not matched to a gene: 6. The V gene's germline CDR1 is SQVTM and CDR2 ANQGSEA. CDR3 amino acids: CSVKTGGSYGYTF. The CDR3 DNA reads as TGCAGCGTCAAAACAGGGGGCTCCTATGGCTACACCTTC.

This clonotype was detected only a few times. The chain couples TRBV18 to TRBJ2-1; 9 nucleotides match TRBD2. With V trimmed by 2 bases and J by 7 bases, 12 bases remained unmatched. CDR3 size: 17 residues. Germline CDR1 is KGHSH and CDR2 is LQKENI. This CDR3 is CASSPMQAGGQMNEQFF. The DNA of the CDR3 is TGTGCCAGCTCACCAATGCAGGCGGGAGGGCAGATGAATGAGCAGTTCTTC.

In its sample, this clonotype was seen many times. J is TRBJ2-5 and V is TRBV19; TRBD2 agrees at 10 bases. Germline V CDR1 and CDR2: LNHDA, SQIVND (reference sequence). The CDR3 length is 16 residues. Losses at the gene ends were 2 bases for V and 5 bases for J; bases not matched to a gene: 8. The CDR3 loop is CASSIRTSGYVETQYF. Here the CDR3 DNA reads TGTGCCAGTAGTATAAGGACTAGCGGCTACGTGGAGACCCAGTACTTC.

This clonotype was counted ten times or more. Compared with germline, one end of the junction differs, possibly owing to a read error. The V call is TRBV4-2, the J call TRBJ2-1; D may be TRBD1 (6 bases). Germline lookup yields CDR1 LGHNA and CDR2 YNFKEQ. The CDR3 covers 13 residues. The CDR3 loop reads CASSQDRLNEQFF. CDR3 coding DNA: TGTGCCAGCAGTCAAGACAGGTTGAATGAGCAGTTCTTC.

This clonotype has a handful of counts. The chain employs TRBV18 and TRBJ2-3; D may be TRBD2 (6 bases). V was pared by 2 bases and J by 1 base, with 7 bases between. Germline V gives CDR1 KGHSH, CDR2 LQKENI. This CDR3 has 14 residues. This chain's CDR3 is CASSPVAGTDTQYF. The CDR3 coding sequence is TGTGCCAGCTCACCAGTAGCGGGCACAGATACGCAGTATTTT.

The V and J genes are TRBV20-1 and TRBJ1-5; D is ambiguous. The CDR3 loop spans 14 amino acids. V was cut by 3 bases and J by 0 bases, with 9 bases left in between. Germline CDR1 and CDR2: DFQATT and SNEGSKA (reference sequence). The CDR3, as DNA: TGCAGTGCTAGTAACAGAAATAGCAATCAGCCCCAGCATTTT. The encoded protein is CSASNRNSNQPQHF.

V gene TRBV6-1 combines with J gene TRBJ2-7; 7 bases match TRBD1. Germline CDR1 is MNHNS and CDR2 is SASEGT. The CDR3 is 16 amino acids. V was clipped by 7 bases and J by 6 bases; unmatched bases: 18. The CDR3 DNA is TGTGCCAGCATGGGACAGAGGGCATCTGGGCGAGGCGAGCAGTACTTC. This encodes CASMGQRASGRGEQYF.